This entry concerns a single T cell receptor (beta chain). Its cognate antigen has yet to be identified. No per-base quality is available; no much larger clone lies one base away. TCRbeta CDR3 regions were amplified from genomic DNA using the immunoSEQ Assay, a bias-controlled multiplex PCR. On the study's bioinformatics: The number of nucleated cells in each sample was estimated from the amplification of reference gene primers within the assay. To quantify the absolute abundance of each unique TCRbeta CDR3 rearrangement, sequence reads were collapsed and filtered. For each sample, productive Simpson clonality was calculated by taking the square root of Simpson's diversity index across productive rearrangements. Held by TCRdb, this immuneACCESS table contains in-frame sequences only and omits some clones. Under half of the omission traces to an unresolved V gene where checked; the cause of the rest is unknown. The V and J calls and the clone size are those of that table, but D and trimming were determined from the DNA. The sample data list approximately 150,000 clones, and over 80% of these were observed just once. 5.2% of the sample is taken by the ten largest.

From its cysteine to its phenylalanine, the CDR3 spans 15 amino acids. Just CDR3 DNA is preserved here, 45 bases in frame from base 1. For CDR1 and CDR2, the germline V gene (reference sequence) lists LNHDA and SQIVND. The V end loses 8 bases and the J end loses 4 bases, and a stretch of 20 bases separates them. The data stem from a study of blood T cell repertoires in COVID-19 (dated by TCRdb to 2018 to 2021). Some background on the complete study: Samples from collaborators originated in the United States, Italy and Spain and spanned both the acute and convalescent phases of COVID-19. The material from the prospective study consisted of cDNA or gDNA derived from T cells, B-cell-depleted T cells, or PBMCs. Subjects who had been exposed to COVID-19, were actively infected with it, or had recovered from it provided the deeply sampled blood TCRbeta repertoires that made up the dataset. The repertoires were released in a freely available public database meant as a resource for research on the immune response to SARS-CoV-2. The samples were drawn from two sources: the first 160 participants of the ongoing ImmuneRACE study, and 1,000 to 1,500 subjects contributed by 6 global collaborators. Sample metadata almost always included a de-identified subject ID, COVID-19 status, age in years and sex. Where HLA class I and class II types were available, the types were taken from metadata supplied by the sample provider, not from assay-based typing.

Overall results and qualifications from the work: Clinical and demographic metadata were provided uncurated, with the amount varying by source and participant.

Enrolling through a virtual design, the prospective study's participants ranged in age from roughly 18 to 95 years and lived across approximately 25 United States geographic areas. To assign participants to cohorts, the prospective study relied on clinical history that participants themselves reported in a screening survey and a study questionnaire. Exposed participants had been in contact with someone with a PCR-confirmed or clinician-diagnosed COVID-19 case within 2 weeks of study entry. In the prospective study, mobile phlebotomists collected whole blood, serum and a nasopharyngeal or oropharyngeal swab from each participant. Prospective study participants could optionally give additional blood draws and questionnaires over an approximately 2-month period. Before DNA extraction, prospective study blood samples were shipped either frozen or at room temperature.

This receptor was obtained from a man between 70 and 80 years old who had been exposed to COVID-19. The rearrangement joined TRBV19 to TRBJ1-2, with TRBD1 perhaps the D gene, on 6 matching bases. Sequenced material: PBMCs or T cells enriched from blood (not recorded which). The DNA sequence is given as TGTGCCAGTCTCTTCGGGGGGCCTGACCTCTATGGCTACACCTTC. It specifies CASLFGGPDLYGYTF.